A selection of T cell receptor beta chains follows, all from one sample in a study of blood T cell repertoires in COVID-19. Generated by immunoSEQ multiplex PCR, the TCRdb table keeps only in-frame clones and is missing some. The sample records around 250,000 clones, 86% being singletons. Sequencing used peripheral blood. The receptors originated from a man aged 80 or over with acute or convalescent COVID-19. Each CDR3 is given with its conserved first and last residue. Each record gives: J gene, D gene, V gene, clone size, CDR3 protein, CDR3 DNA. D genes are given only for firm matches. Rows give clone size only sometimes, using once, few, many, or a class for an expanded clone.

J: TRBJ1-1
D: .
V: TRBV5-1
size: .
CDR3: CASSFFSGAGDTEAFF
DNA: TGCGCCAGCAGCTTCTTTTCGGGCGCGGGGGACACTGAAGCTTTCTTT

J: TRBJ1-2
D: TRBD1
V: TRBV11-2
size: .
CDR3: CASSLGSRQGSTF
DNA: TGTGCCAGCAGCTTAGGATCCAGACAGGGGAGCACCTTC

J: TRBJ1-6
D: TRBD1
V: TRBV5-6
size: .
CDR3: CASSKDRTNSPLHF
DNA: TGTGCCAGCAGTAAGGACAGGACGAATTCACCCCTCCACTTT

J: TRBJ1-2
D: TRBD1
V: TRBV12-3/TRBV12-4
size: .
CDR3: CASRSGQNYGYTF
DNA: TGTGCCAGCAGATCGGGACAGAACTATGGCTACACCTTC

J: TRBJ1-4
D: .
V: TRBV6-2/TRBV6-3
size: .
CDR3: CASSYSSRGNEKLFF
DNA: TGTGCCAGCAGTTACTCGTCGAGGGGGAATGAAAAACTGTTTTTT

J: TRBJ1-1
D: .
V: TRBV28
size: .
CDR3: CASSGGRAREAFF
DNA: TGTGCCAGCAGTGGGGGGAGGGCCCGTGAAGCTTTCTTT

J: TRBJ2-1
D: .
V: TRBV5-8
size: .
CDR3: CASSLAVGSSYNEQFF
DNA: TGTGCCAGCAGCTTGGCCGTCGGTTCCTCCTACAATGAGCAGTTCTTC

J: TRBJ1-1
D: .
V: TRBV7-9
size: .
CDR3: CASSLGAGYTEAFF
DNA: TGTGCCAGCAGTTTAGGAGCAGGATACACTGAAGCTTTCTTT

J: TRBJ2-7
D: .
V: TRBV5-1
size: .
CDR3: CASSLGVIEEQYF
DNA: TGCGCCAGCAGCTTGGGAGTCATCGAAGAGCAGTACTTC

J: TRBJ1-2
D: TRBD1
V: TRBV19
size: .
CDR3: CASKGTGGGYGYTF
DNA: TGTGCCAGTAAGGGTACAGGGGGCGGCTATGGCTACACCTTC

J: TRBJ1-2
D: TRBD1
V: TRBV2
size: .
CDR3: CASGGNTGTGTYGYTF
DNA: TGTGCCAGCGGGGGCAATACCGGGACAGGGACCTATGGCTACACCTTC

J: TRBJ2-3
D: TRBD1
V: TRBV18
size: .
CDR3: CASSRDRGAYTQYF
DNA: TGTGCCAGCTCACGCGACAGGGGAGCTTATACGCAGTATTTT

J: TRBJ2-3
D: .
V: TRBV6-5
size: .
CDR3: CASSYQVGSDTQYF
DNA: TGTGCCAGCAGTTACCAGGTTGGGTCAGATACGCAGTATTTT

J: TRBJ1-1
D: .
V: TRBV5-1
size: .
CDR3: CASSLFRENTEAFF
DNA: TGCGCCAGCAGCTTATTTAGAGAGAACACTGAAGCTTTCTTT

J: TRBJ1-2
D: .
V: TRBV27
size: few
CDR3: CASSLEPGNYGYTF
DNA: TGTGCCAGCAGTTTAGAACCGGGTAACTATGGCTACACCTTC

J: TRBJ2-5
D: TRBD2
V: TRBV14
size: .
CDR3: CASSRLAGGQETQYF
DNA: TGTGCCAGCAGCCGACTAGCGGGAGGTCAAGAGACCCAGTACTTC

J: TRBJ2-1
D: .
V: TRBV5-6
size: .
CDR3: CASSPPHTGKGWNEQFF
DNA: TGTGCCAGCAGCCCCCCACACACAGGGAAGGGTTGGAATGAGCAGTTCTTC

J: TRBJ2-3
D: .
V: TRBV6-5
size: .
CDR3: CASSSNSFTDTQYF
DNA: TGTGCCAGTTCCTCAAACAGCTTCACAGATACGCAGTATTTT

J: TRBJ1-1
D: TRBD1
V: TRBV12-5
size: once
CDR3: CASGSDRDTEAFF
DNA: TGTGCTAGTGGTTCGGACAGGGACACTGAAGCTTTCTTT

J: TRBJ1-1
D: .
V: TRBV11-1
size: .
CDR3: CASSPRVAPNTEAFF
DNA: TGTGCCAGCAGCCCGAGGGTCGCGCCGAACACTGAAGCTTTCTTT

J: TRBJ2-1
D: .
V: TRBV10-2
size: .
CDR3: CASSAARGGNNEQFF
DNA: TGCGCCAGCAGTGCAGCGCGCGGGGGCAACAATGAGCAGTTCTTC

J: TRBJ1-2
D: .
V: TRBV28
size: once
CDR3: CASSPGGDNYGYTF
DNA: TGTGCCAGCAGTCCCGGAGGGGATAACTATGGCTACACCTTC

J: TRBJ1-2
D: TRBD1
V: TRBV5-4
size: .
CDR3: CASSPDRGYGYTF
DNA: TGTGCCAGCAGCCCGGACAGGGGCTATGGCTACACCTTC

J: TRBJ1-1
D: TRBD1
V: TRBV5-5
size: .
CDR3: CASSLAPTGGSGTEAFF
DNA: TGTGCCAGCAGCTTGGCTCCGACAGGGGGGTCAGGCACTGAAGCTTTCTTT

J: TRBJ1-6
D: .
V: TRBV5-1
size: .
CDR3: CASSLVGTTSSYNSPLHF
DNA: TGCGCCAGCAGCTTGGTGGGGACAACGAGCTCCTATAATTCACCCCTCCACTTT

J: TRBJ2-6
D: .
V: TRBV4-2
size: .
CDR3: CASSQAPLASGANVLTF
DNA: TGTGCCAGCAGCCAAGCGCCCCTAGCATCTGGGGCCAACGTCCTGACTTTC